This TCR beta chain was documented in a study of T cell repertoires in cytomegalovirus infection. Study overall: Public TCR beta signatures marked donors with CMV infection and the matching HLA.

The study, taken as a whole, reports: HLA-C-restricted, CMV-specific TCR beta clonotypes were dominant ex vivo. Cumulative public TCR beta family frequency identified CMV carriers with the relevant HLA.

TCRdb redid the calling of the reads with MiXCR, one entry per CDR3 protein. The sample lists 480,000 or so distinct CDR3 sequences, about 10% occurring once. Many counts were recorded for this clonotype. The antigen remains unidentified. Trimming removed 3 bases from V and 1 base from J, with 9 bases in between. CDR3 length equals 14 residues. From germline, CDR1 is DFQATT and CDR2 SNEGSKA (reference sequence). This chain links TRBV20-1 with TRBJ2-2, with a weak D call TRBD2 (6 bases). This clonotype originated in a human donor in good health (CMV status not recorded). Some clones in this sample may be carry-over from other donors' samples. Sample: PBMCs. In nucleotides, the CDR3 is TGCAGTGCTAGTCGGGAGAGGAACACCGGGGAGCTGTTTTTT. This codes for CSASRERNTGELFF.